These 28 T cell receptor beta chains originate from one sample sequenced in a study of identifying expanded T cells in peripheral blood. TCRdb's table, derived via immunoSEQ multiplex PCR, lists solely in-frame clones and lacks some. The sample carries approximately 81,000 clones, 65% to 85% recorded once. Material: blood. The receptors were gathered from a person aged 18 to 70 in good health.

About this clone: This specimen includes other DNA sequences encoding the same CDR3. V and J are TRBV20-1 and TRBJ2-7; D call uncertain. The CDR3 is 11 amino acids. Germline V CDR1 and CDR2: DFQATT, SNEGSKA (reference sequence). V lost 3 bases and J 0 bases, leaving 3 bases between the germline ends. CDR3 bases: TGCAGTGCTAGGGTCTCCTACGAGCAGTACTTC. The encoded protein is CSARVSYEQYF.

This clone was observed once. The CDR3 reads CASRVDLGGTEAFF. CDR3 coding DNA: TGTGCCAGCAGGGTCGACCTTGGGGGCACTGAAGCTTTCTTT. The chain is built from TRBV2 and TRBJ1-1; the D gene is possibly TRBD1 (5 bases). V was pared by 6 bases and J by 4 bases, with 15 bases between. The germline CDR1 and CDR2 sequences are SNHLY and FYNNEI. The CDR3 has 14 amino acids.

This chain links TRBV20-1 with TRBJ2-7; D is ambiguous. The germline V gene has CDR1 DFQATT and CDR2 SNEGSKA (reference sequence). The V end was cut by 7 bases, the J end by 2 bases, with 9 bases between. This CDR3 has 11 residues. The DNA of the CDR3 is TGCAGTGGGGTCGTTACCTACGAGCAGTACTTC. Translating it yields CSGVVTYEQYF.

The CDR3 loop reads CAISSDGNEQFF. The CDR3 nucleotides read TGTGCCATCAGCTCGGACGGGAATGAGCAGTTCTTC. The chain joins TRBV10-3 to TRBJ2-1; no clear D. CDR1 ENHRY and CDR2 SYGVKD come from the germline V gene. This CDR3 region has 12 residues. Deletions cut 6 bases from V and 7 bases from J, with 10 bases between.

This clone came up a few times. The chain carries TRBV11-1 and TRBJ2-1; 10 bases agree with TRBD2. J lost 8 bases, V lost 0 bases, and 13 bases had no gene match. This CDR3 region has 18 residues. Germline assignment: CDR1 SGHAT and CDR2 FQDESV (reference sequence). CDR3 sequence reads: CASSLARPGLASFYEQFF. The CDR3 nucleotides are TGTGCCAGCAGCTTAGCGCGCCCGGGACTAGCGTCGTTCTATGAGCAGTTCTTC.

In DNA form, the CDR3 reads TGTGCCAGCAGCTTGGGGCGGGCAGATACGCAGTATTTT. Protein sequence: CASSLGRADTQYF. The chain recombines TRBV11-1 with TRBJ2-3; TRBD1 or TRBD2 may be the D gene (5 bases each). V was pared by 3 bases and J by 4 bases, with 8 bases between. CDR1 and CDR2 from the germline V gene are SGHAT and FQDESV (reference sequence). The CDR3 is 13 residues long.

V usage is TRBV19 and J usage is TRBJ2-7; 11 bases align to TRBD2. CDR3 length: 17 residues. Trimming cost V 7 bases and J 6 bases; bases outside gene matches: 17. Germline V CDR1 and CDR2: LNHDA, SQIVND (reference sequence). The CDR3 loop reads CASTVRGLAEPGGEQYF. The CDR3 coding sequence is TGTGCCAGTACAGTAAGGGGACTAGCGGAACCAGGGGGCGAGCAGTACTTC.

The V call is TRBV27, the J call TRBJ1-2, with no clear D. The CDR3 contains 14 residues. Germline V CDR1 and CDR2: MNHEY, SMNVEV (reference sequence). The V and J ends lost 3 bases and 2 bases respectively, with 10 bases between them. The CDR3 DNA follows: TGTGCCAGCAGTTTTAAAGGCGGAAACTATGGCTACACCTTC. Translating gives CASSFKGGNYGYTF.

V and J are TRBV28 and TRBJ1-1; weak D call: TRBD1 (5 bases). V was pared by 7 bases and J by 4 bases, with 13 bases between. The CDR3 length is 13 residues. The V gene's germline CDR1 is MDHEN and CDR2 SYDVKM. The CDR3 coding sequence is TGTGCCAGCACGGGCAGGGAGGGCACTGAAGCTTTCTTT. Its translation: CASTGREGTEAFF.

The V call is TRBV5-1, the J call TRBJ2-7; 11 bases fit TRBD1. This CDR3 has 13 amino acids. Germline CDR1 SGHRS, CDR2 YFSETQ. Trimming at V came to 4 bases and at J to 12 bases, leaving 9 bases not matched to a gene. In DNA form, the CDR3 reads TGCGCCAGCAGCCCCACACGGACAGGGGGCCGGTACTTC. Its translation is CASSPTRTGGRYF.

There are many counts of this clone. The gene calls are TRBV7-9 and TRBJ1-1, with D hard to call. The CDR3 has 12 residues. V lost 2 bases, J lost 6 bases, and 7 bases lay in between. Germline V lookup: CDR1 SEHNR, CDR2 FQNEAQ (reference sequence). CDR3 amino acids: CASSLRSAEAFF. The CDR3 DNA reads as TGTGCCAGCAGCTTACGTTCCGCTGAAGCTTTCTTT.

The rearrangement uses TRBV6-5 and TRBJ1-2; D is possibly TRBD1 (5 bases). Germline V CDR1 and CDR2: MNHEY, SVGAGI. CDR3 length equals 14 residues. Between the trimmed V and J ends, which lost 5 bases and 0 bases, there was a span of 10 bases. The CDR3 spells CASSTGRANYGYTF. DNA of the CDR3: TGTGCCAGCAGTACGGGACGGGCTAACTATGGCTACACCTTC.

The chain recombines TRBV19 with TRBJ2-1; 8 bases are shared with TRBD1. Per the germline V gene, CDR1 is LNHDA and CDR2 is SQIVND (reference sequence). V lost 4 bases to trimming and J lost 4 bases; unmatched junction nucleotides: 3. The CDR3 extends over 14 amino acids. The CDR3 coding sequence is TGTGCCAGTAGTACCCGGACAGGGTACAATGAGCAGTTCTTC. This codes for CASSTRTGYNEQFF.

The chain links TRBV5-1 to TRBJ2-7; D might be TRBD1 or TRBD2, each matching 7 bases. Trimming shortened V by 0 bases and J by 5 bases, and 15 bases separated the two germline ends. The CDR3 has 15 amino acids. Germline CDR1 is SGHRS and CDR2 is YFSETQ. The CDR3 protein is CASSLDVTGTNEQYF. DNA of the CDR3: TGCGCCAGCAGCTTGGACGTGACAGGGACTAACGAGCAGTACTTC.

The CDR3 sequence: CSASSFSGNTIYF. Written as DNA, the CDR3 is TGCAGCGCATCTTCCTTTTCTGGAAACACCATATATTTT. The V gene is TRBV29-1, the J gene TRBJ1-3; D ambiguous. The CDR3 is 13 residues long. Looked up from germline, CDR1 is SQVTM and CDR2 is ANQGSEA. Trimming cost V 7 bases and J 1 base, with 11 bases left between them.

The chain carries TRBV15 and TRBJ1-5; tentative D call: TRBD1 (6 bases). Germline V CDR1 and CDR2: LNHNV, YYDKDF (reference sequence). There are 16 residues in the CDR3. V dropped 5 bases and J dropped 2 bases, with 16 bases sitting between them. CDR3 loop: CATSPGGSRGNQPQHF. CDR3 nucleotide sequence: TGTGCCACCAGCCCCGGGGGCTCTAGGGGCAATCAGCCCCAGCATTTT.

This clone occurred a few times. This rearrangement joins TRBV29-1 to TRBJ2-7; the D gene is possibly TRBD1 (5 bases). This CDR3 spans 14 amino acids. V was cut by 2 bases and J by 5 bases, with 16 bases left in between. Per germline, CDR1 SQVTM and CDR2 ANQGSEA. The CDR3 is CSVETQGPLDEQYF. In DNA form, the CDR3 reads TGCAGCGTTGAAACCCAGGGCCCACTTGACGAGCAGTACTTC.

The rearrangement joins TRBV10-3 to TRBJ2-7, with D possibly being TRBD2 (5 bases). Germline CDR1 and CDR2: ENHRY and SYGVKD. V was cut by 5 bases and J by 5 bases, with 7 bases left in between. The CDR3 is 11 amino acids. Here the CDR3 DNA reads TGTGCCATCAGTCGGGGTGACGAGCAGTACTTC. It codes for CAISRGDEQYF.

This rearrangement joins TRBV7-3 to TRBJ2-2; possible D gene TRBD1, 7 bases. Germline CDR1 is SGHTA and CDR2 is FQGTGA. This CDR3 has 17 amino acids. V gave up 4 bases and J gave up 7 bases, with 22 bases separating them. CDR3 amino acids: CASSSIAGQGGSGELFF. CDR3 DNA: TGTGCCAGCAGCTCCATCGCCGGGCAGGGGGGTAGCGGGGAGCTGTTTTTT.

This chain joins TRBV18 and TRBJ1-3, with a tentative D call TRBD1 (6 bases). V lost 2 bases, J lost 1 base, and 12 bases lay in between. This CDR3 is 16 amino acids long. From germline, CDR1 is KGHSH and CDR2 LQKENI. CDR3 loop: CASSPNRGTSGNTIYF. The DNA for the CDR3 is TGTGCCAGCTCACCAAACCGCGGGACATCTGGAAACACCATATATTTT.

V is TRBV7-9 and J is TRBJ2-4; D is possibly TRBD2 (6 bases). The V end lost 5 bases, the J end lost 8 bases, and 13 bases lay between the germline ends. Germline CDR1 reads SEHNR; CDR2 reads FQNEAQ (reference sequence). The length of the CDR3 is 13 residues. The CDR3 nucleotides are TGTGCCAGCAGCCCGCCCCCGGGGGACATTCAGTACTTC. It specifies CASSPPPGDIQYF.

The V gene is TRBV19, the J gene TRBJ2-1, with D hard to call. The CDR3 loop spans 14 amino acids. Germline V lookup: CDR1 LNHDA, CDR2 SQIVND (reference sequence). Trimming removed 4 bases at V and 6 bases at J, with 13 bases between. The CDR3 DNA is TGTGCCAGTAGTAGAGAATCCATCCGCAATGAGCAGTTCTTC. Amino acids: CASSRESIRNEQFF.

The V gene is TRBV11-2, the J gene TRBJ2-5, with D uncertain. Looked up from germline, CDR1 is SGHAT and CDR2 is FQNNGV. The CDR3 runs to 12 residues. Trimming left V 5 bases short and J 5 bases short, with 9 bases between. The CDR3 sequence: CASSLVGETQYF. In DNA, the CDR3 is TGTGCCAGCAGCCTCGTGGGGGAGACCCAGTACTTC.

The chain carries TRBV19 and TRBJ2-3; a possible D gene is TRBD1 (6 bases). Germline assignment: CDR1 LNHDA and CDR2 SQIVND (reference sequence). The V end was cut by 6 bases, the J end by 4 bases, with 8 bases between. CDR3 length: 12 residues. The CDR3 loop is CASSGQPDTQYF. Here the CDR3 DNA reads TGTGCCAGTAGCGGACAGCCAGATACGCAGTATTTT.

The J gene is TRBJ1-1, the V gene TRBV10-3; 8 positions agree with TRBD1. The CDR3 sequence is 15 residues long. Germline CDR1 and CDR2: ENHRY and SYGVKD. Losses at the gene ends were 4 bases for V and 2 bases for J; bases not matched to a gene: 6. CDR3 DNA sequence: TGTGCCATCAGTGGGAGGACAGGGCTTAACACTGAAGCTTTCTTT. It encodes CAISGRTGLNTEAFF.

CDR3 sequence: CASSSPGLAGRSSYEQYF. CDR3 in DNA: TGTGCCAGCAGTTCGCCGGGACTAGCGGGGAGGAGCTCCTACGAGCAGTACTTC. The J gene is TRBJ2-7, the V gene TRBV27; 13 bases line up with TRBD2. Germline lookup yields CDR1 MNHEY and CDR2 SMNVEV (reference sequence). The V and J ends lost 4 bases and 0 bases, in that order; junction bases with no gene match: 9. The CDR3 is made up of 18 amino acids.

This chain uses TRBV18 with TRBJ2-1, with D possibly being TRBD1 (5 bases). This CDR3 contains 21 residues. V was cut by 2 bases and J by 0 bases, with 26 bases left in between. CDR1 and CDR2 from the germline V gene are KGHSH and LQKENI. CDR3 nucleotides: TGTGCCAGCTCACCAAGCTATTCACAGGTTCCTTTTTTGAGCTCCTACAATGAGCAGTTCTTC. Its translation: CASSPSYSQVPFLSSYNEQFF.

This clone showed up just once. This rearrangement joins TRBV28 to TRBJ2-1; no definite D call. This CDR3 contains 16 residues. Germline CDR1 is MDHEN and CDR2 is SYDVKM. Deletions cut 5 bases from V and 6 bases from J, with 20 bases between. Written as DNA, the CDR3 is TGTGCCAGCAGTGGCCGCCCCCGAGGAGTTACCAATGAGCAGTTCTTC. This gives the protein CASSGRPRGVTNEQFF.